This T cell receptor beta chain comes out of a study of tumor T cells in aggressive B-cell lymphoma. The repertoire was sequenced with immunoSEQ multiplex PCR; TCRdb's copy has only in-frame clones and lacks some. The sample has about 2,400 clones; 82% are singletons. This CDR3 comprises 16 residues. Looked up from germline, CDR1 is MGHRA and CDR2 is YSYEKL. V lost 0 bases to trimming and J lost 4 bases; unmatched junction nucleotides: 5. The sequence was obtained from an adult with diffuse large B cell lymphoma. The sequenced sample consisted of tumor tissue. This sequence joins TRBV4-1 and TRBJ1-2; 10 bases line up with TRBD1. The CDR3 DNA follows: TGCGCCAGCAGCCAAGAAGGGACAGGGGCGGGCTATGGCTACACCTTC. This codes for CASSQEGTGAGYGYTF.